This T cell receptor (beta chain) was captured by sequencing in a study of memory CD4+ T cells and cytomegalovirus serostatus. Only in-frame clones appear in the TCRdb table, and some are missing; sequencing was by immunoSEQ multiplex PCR. The data show some 45,000 clones, 74% seen once. Trimming left V 6 bases short and J 1 base short, with 12 bases between. The CDR3 extends over 14 amino acids. Germline assignment: CDR1 MNHEY and CDR2 SMNVEV (reference sequence). The sort gate was single viable CD3+CD4+CD8-CD45RO+ cells for memory CD4+ T cells. V is TRBV27 and J is TRBJ1-1; no clear D gene. Source material: memory CD4+ T cells from blood. This TCR was recovered from an adult in good health and CMV-seropositive. The CDR3 DNA follows: TGTGCCAGCAGCCGTATCCCCGAGAACACTGAAGCTTTCTTT. Protein: CASSRIPENTEAFF.